This T cell receptor beta chain was observed in a study of blood T cell repertoires in COVID-19. Overall study context: Samples taken during acute and convalescent COVID-19 were collected in the United States, Italy and Spain. Sources were T cells, B-cell-depleted T cells, or PBMCs; the material itself was cDNA or gDNA.

This CDR3 spans 14 amino acids. The germline V gene encodes CDR1 LNHNV and CDR2 YYDKDF (reference sequence). Trimming cost V 0 bases and J 4 bases, with 10 bases left between them. Original data processing: How many nucleated cells were present was estimated from reference gene primer amplification. TCRdb's table, derived via immunoSEQ multiplex PCR, lists solely in-frame clones and lacks some. D and trimming come from the DNA, and the V and J calls and clone size come from that table. This table holds 380,000 or so clones, approximately 88% found once. The clonotype comes from a woman between 40 and 50 years old with acute COVID-19. Sequencing was performed on PBMCs or T cells enriched from blood (not recorded which). This chain links TRBV15 with TRBJ2-7; TRBD2 is a possible D gene (6 bases). Here the CDR3 DNA reads TGTGCCACCAGCAGAGATCGGGGGAGGTACGAGCAGTACTTC. Residues: CATSRDRGRYEQYF. Based on the CDR3 plus reference TRBV15 and TRBJ2-7, the full variable domain is DAMVIQNPRYQVTQFGKPVTLSCSQTLNHNVMYWYQQKSSQAPKLLFHYYDKDFNNEADTPDNFQSRRPNTSFCFLDIRSPGLGDTAMYLCATSRDRGRYEQYFGPGTRLTVT.